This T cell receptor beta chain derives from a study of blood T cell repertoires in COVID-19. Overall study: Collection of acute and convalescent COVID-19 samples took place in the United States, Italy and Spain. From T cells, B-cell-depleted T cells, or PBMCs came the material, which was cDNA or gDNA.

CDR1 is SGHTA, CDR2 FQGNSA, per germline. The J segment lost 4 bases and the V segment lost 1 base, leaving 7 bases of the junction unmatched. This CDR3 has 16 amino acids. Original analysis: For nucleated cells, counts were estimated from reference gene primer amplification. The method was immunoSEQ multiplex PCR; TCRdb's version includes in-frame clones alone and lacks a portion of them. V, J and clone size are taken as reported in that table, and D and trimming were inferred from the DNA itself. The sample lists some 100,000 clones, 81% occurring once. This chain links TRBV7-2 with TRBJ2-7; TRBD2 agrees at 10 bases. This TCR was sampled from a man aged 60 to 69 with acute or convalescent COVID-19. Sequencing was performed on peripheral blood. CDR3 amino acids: CASSLVSSGSRYEQYF. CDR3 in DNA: TGTGCCAGCAGCTTAGTCTCTAGCGGGAGCAGGTACGAGCAGTACTTC.